These 8 T cell receptor beta chains share one sample of origin, sequenced in a study of shared clonotypes between healthy human individuals. Only in-frame clones appear in the TCRdb table, and some are missing; sequencing was by immunoSEQ multiplex PCR. The sample shows roughly 490,000 clones, 76% of them seen only once. The sequenced sample was PBMCs. These receptors all come from a woman in her 40s in good health. Some clones in this sample may be carry-over from other donors' samples.

The J gene is TRBJ2-4, the V gene TRBV28; weak D call: TRBD1 (6 bases). This CDR3 spans 15 amino acids. V lost 2 bases and J lost 0, with 8 bases in between. Germline assignment: CDR1 MDHEN and CDR2 SYDVKM. CDR3: CASSLGDIAKNIQYF. As DNA, the CDR3 is TGTGCCAGCAGTTTAGGGGACATAGCCAAAAACATTCAGTACTTC.

The V gene is TRBV29-1, the J gene TRBJ1-4, with TRBD1 matching over 9 bases. The germline CDR1 and CDR2 sequences are SQVTM and ANQGSEA. This CDR3 is 13 amino acids long. V gave up 6 bases and J gave up 7 bases; unmatched junction bases: 6. CDR3 residues: CSVAGQGSEKLFF. The DNA for the CDR3 is TGCAGCGTAGCGGGACAGGGAAGTGAAAAACTGTTTTTT.

V gene TRBV28 combines with J gene TRBJ2-1, with 7 bases aligning to TRBD2. Trimming took 2 bases from V and 7 from J; bases not matched to a gene: 8. Looked up from germline, CDR1 is MDHEN and CDR2 is SYDVKM. The CDR3 has 15 amino acids. The CDR3 nucleotides are TGTGCCAGCAGTTTAGCGGGAGCCCTCTGGAATGAGCAGTTCTTC. Its protein product is CASSLAGALWNEQFF.

The V call is TRBV28, the J call TRBJ1-4; D gene uncertain. V lost 2 bases, J lost 6 bases, and 7 bases lay in between. The CDR3 extends over 13 amino acids. The germline V gene encodes CDR1 MDHEN and CDR2 SYDVKM. The CDR3 spells CASSLNRYEKLFF. The CDR3 nucleotides read TGTGCCAGCAGTTTAAACAGATATGAAAAACTGTTTTTT.

The J gene is TRBJ2-7, the V gene TRBV4-1; 10 bases are a match to TRBD2. After removal of 5 bases from V and 3 bases from J, the junction contained 7 bases not matched to a gene. This CDR3 has 15 amino acids. Germline CDR1 MGHRA, CDR2 YSYEKL. The CDR3, as DNA: TGCGCCAGCAGCTCCCCCGGGACTAGCGACTACGAGCAGTACTTC. Translating gives CASSSPGTSDYEQYF.

This sequence joins TRBV7-9 and TRBJ2-1, with D unclear. V was shortened by 3 bases and J by 8 bases, with 8 bases between the two germline ends. This CDR3 region has 12 residues. Germline CDR1 SEHNR, CDR2 FQNEAQ (reference sequence). Written as DNA, the CDR3 is TGTGCCAGCAGCTTCCTTTGGGATGAGCAGTTCTTC. The encoded protein is CASSFLWDEQFF.

This clone was observed a few times. The chain carries TRBV11-3 and TRBJ2-2; D not resolved. V was cut by 3 bases and J by 2 bases, with 4 bases left in between. The CDR3 extends over 13 amino acids. From germline, CDR1 is SGHNT and CDR2 YENEEA. The DNA of the CDR3 is TGTGCCAGCAGCTTCCGTAACACCGGGGAGCTGTTTTTT. Its translation: CASSFRNTGELFF.

This clone was recorded a few times. This chain joins TRBV7-3 and TRBJ2-7; tentative D call: TRBD1 (5 bases). Germline loops: CDR1 SGHTA, CDR2 FQGTGA. The V and J ends lost 6 bases and 3 bases respectively, with 12 bases between them. The length of the CDR3 is 13 residues. The DNA of the CDR3 is TGTGCCAGCAGTAAGGGGTCAAACTACGAGCAGTACTTC. Protein product: CASSKGSNYEQYF.